This T cell receptor (beta chain) was documented in a study of OX40 agonist ivuxolimab in advanced cancers. The table came from immunoSEQ multiplex PCR; TCRdb's copy has only in-frame clones and leaves some out. This sample carries around 65,000 clones, 80% to 95% of them seen once, and the ten largest clones take around 0.31%. This CDR3 is built from 13 residues. CDR1 is SGHDT, CDR2 YYEEEE, per germline. V was trimmed by 4 bases and J by 7 bases, leaving 14 bases between them. This clone was detected once. The clonotype originates from an adult with an advanced solid tumor such as melanoma, head and neck, liver or kidney cancer. Here the sequenced sample was CD4+ or CD8+ T cells sorted from blood, taken in a trial of the OX40 agonist ivuxolimab. V usage is TRBV5-6 and J usage is TRBJ2-5; D not resolved. CDR3 in DNA: TGTGCCAGCAGCCGGGTGGCAGGCGGGACCCAGTACTTC. This codes for CASSRVAGGTQYF.